This is a list of T cell receptor beta chains from one sample in a study of cytotoxic CD8 clonotypes in ibrutinib-treated CLL. The table came from immunoSEQ multiplex PCR; TCRdb's copy has only in-frame clones and leaves some out. Here the sample spans hundreds of thousands of clones, almost 80% being singletons. Sequenced material: PBMCs, taken before ibrutinib treatment. These receptors all come from a human donor with chronic lymphocytic leukemia. The CDR3 runs from the conserved cysteine through the conserved F or W. A D gene is named only where the DNA matches it firmly. Clone size is not always given. Where it is, it says once, few, many or a class for expanded clones.

clone_size,v_call,j_call,d_call,cdr3_nt,cdr3_aa
few,TRBV28,TRBJ2-1,.,TGTGCCACCTACCGGGACTCATATCACAATGAGCAGTTCTTC,CATYRDSYHNEQFF
.,TRBV21-1,TRBJ1-1,.,TGTGCCAGCAGCAAAGTTTCTCGGAAGAACACTGAAGCTTTCTTT,CASSKVSRKNTEAFF
.,TRBV30,TRBJ1-3,.,TGTGCCTGGAGTACAAGTGGAAACACCATATATTTT,CAWSTSGNTIYF
.,TRBV7-2,TRBJ2-7,TRBD1,TGTGCCAGCAGCTATACAGGGGTAGTTGCCTACGAGCAGTACTTC,CASSYTGVVAYEQYF
.,TRBV11-2,TRBJ2-1,TRBD2,TGTGCCAGCAGCCTCCTAGCGGGAGTTAGGTCCTACAATGAGCAGTTCTTC,CASSLLAGVRSYNEQFF
few,TRBV4-3,TRBJ1-4,.,TGCGCCAGCAGCCAAGATTCCGGCGGTGAAAAACTGTTTTTT,CASSQDSGGEKLFF
.,TRBV4-1,TRBJ1-1,TRBD1,TGCGCCAGCAGCCAAGAAGACAGGGGGCGTATCACTGAAGCTTTCTTT,CASSQEDRGRITEAFF
.,TRBV5-1,TRBJ1-1,TRBD1,TGCGCCAGCAGCTTGCAGGGGGAGACTGAAGCTTTCTTT,CASSLQGETEAFF
few,TRBV6-1,TRBJ1-1,TRBD1,TGTGCCAGCAAAACCGGGACAGGGGGCCCCACTGAAGCTTTCTTT,CASKTGTGGPTEAFF
few,TRBV4-2,TRBJ2-7,TRBD2,TGTGCCAGCAGCCAAACCGGGACTAGCTACGAGCAGTACTTC,CASSQTGTSYEQYF
.,TRBV27,TRBJ1-5,.,TGTGCCAGCAGTTTATCGTGGGGAGTCCAGCCCCAGCATTTT,CASSLSWGVQPQHF
.,TRBV28,TRBJ2-5,TRBD2,TGTGCCAGCAGTTTACCCGGGCGGGGGGAAGAGACCCAGTACTTC,CASSLPGRGEETQYF
.,TRBV6-5,TRBJ2-1,TRBD2,TGTGCCAGCAGTTACTCCGGGACTAGCTACGTCGAGTTCTTC,CASSYSGTSYVEFF
.,TRBV9,TRBJ2-2,TRBD2,TGTGCCAGCAGCCCTTATCCCGGACTAGCGGGAGGAGGGGAGCTGTTTTTT,CASSPYPGLAGGGELFF
.,TRBV27,TRBJ2-7,.,TGTGCCAGCAGTTTACGACAGGATTACGAGCAGTACTTC,CASSLRQDYEQYF
.,TRBV7-6,TRBJ2-2,.,TGTGCCAGCAGCTTAGATGTCGCAGTCACCGGGGAGCTGTTTTTT,CASSLDVAVTGELFF
.,TRBV19,TRBJ2-1,.,TGTGCCAGTAGTGTCGCTGCGAATGAGCAGTTCTTC,CASSVAANEQFF
.,TRBV27,TRBJ2-7,.,TGTGCCAGCAGTCCCACCCCCGGCACAGTAGACTCCTACGAGCAGTACTTC,CASSPTPGTVDSYEQYF
.,TRBV21-1,TRBJ2-1,.,TGTGCCAGCAGCAAAAGTCCACGCGCGGCGGGAGGGCCCCTCAATGAGCAGTTCTTC,CASSKSPRAAGGPLNEQFF
.,TRBV28,TRBJ2-7,TRBD1,TGTGCCAGCAGCGTTCCGGGACAGGGTAACGAGCAGTACTTC,CASSVPGQGNEQYF
few,TRBV6-4,TRBJ1-1,.,TGTGCCAGCAGTGCCTCAGGGTACGGCACTGAAGCTTTCTTT,CASSASGYGTEAFF
.,TRBV7-6,TRBJ1-5,TRBD1,TGTGCCAGCAGCGCGACAGGGGGAAGGTCAAGCAATCAGCCCCAGCATTTT,CASSATGGRSSNQPQHF
.,TRBV5-1,TRBJ2-2,.,TGCGCCAGCAGCTTGGCCAACACCGGCACCGGGGAGCTGTTTTTT,CASSLANTGTGELFF
once,TRBV25-1,TRBJ1-2,.,TGTGCCAGCAGTGAATTTTTCCCCACAGCTTATGGCTACACCTTC,CASSEFFPTAYGYTF
.,TRBV11-2,TRBJ2-7,.,TGTGCCAGCAGGTCGGCCTCCTACGAGCAGTACTTC,CASRSASYEQYF
once,TRBV30,TRBJ1-2,.,TGTGCCTGGAGTGCGGGACTCACCTATGGCTACACCTTC,CAWSAGLTYGYTF